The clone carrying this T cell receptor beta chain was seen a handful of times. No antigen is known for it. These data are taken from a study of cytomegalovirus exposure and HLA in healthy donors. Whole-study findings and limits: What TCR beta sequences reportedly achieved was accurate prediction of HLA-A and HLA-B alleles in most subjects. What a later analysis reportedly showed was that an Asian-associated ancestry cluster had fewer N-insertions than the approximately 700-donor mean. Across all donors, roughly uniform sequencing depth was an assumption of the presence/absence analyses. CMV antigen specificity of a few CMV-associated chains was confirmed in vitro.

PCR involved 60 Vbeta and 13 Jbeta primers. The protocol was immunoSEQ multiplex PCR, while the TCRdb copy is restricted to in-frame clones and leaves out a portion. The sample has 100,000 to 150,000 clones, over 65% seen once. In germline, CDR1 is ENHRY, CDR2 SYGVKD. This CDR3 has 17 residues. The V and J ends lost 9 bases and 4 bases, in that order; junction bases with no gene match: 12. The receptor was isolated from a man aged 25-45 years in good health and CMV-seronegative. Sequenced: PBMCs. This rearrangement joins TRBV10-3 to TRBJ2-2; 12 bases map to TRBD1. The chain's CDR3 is CAIWDRGRGRGTGELFF. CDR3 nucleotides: TGTGCCATTTGGGACAGGGGGCGAGGTAGGGGCACCGGGGAGCTGTTTTTT.